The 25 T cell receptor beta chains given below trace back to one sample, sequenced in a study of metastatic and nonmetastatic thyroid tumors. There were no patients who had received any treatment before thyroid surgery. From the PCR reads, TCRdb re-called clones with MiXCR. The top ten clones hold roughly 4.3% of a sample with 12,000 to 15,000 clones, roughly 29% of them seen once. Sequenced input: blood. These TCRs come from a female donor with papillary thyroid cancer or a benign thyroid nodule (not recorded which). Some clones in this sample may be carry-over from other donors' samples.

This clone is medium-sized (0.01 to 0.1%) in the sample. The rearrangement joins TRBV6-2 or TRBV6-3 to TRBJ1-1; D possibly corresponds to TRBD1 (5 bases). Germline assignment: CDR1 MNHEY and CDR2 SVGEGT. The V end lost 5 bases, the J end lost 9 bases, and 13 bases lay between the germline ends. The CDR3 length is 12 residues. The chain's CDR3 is CASSEGRTKAFF. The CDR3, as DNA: TGTGCCAGCAGTGAGGGGCGTACGAAAGCTTTCTTT.

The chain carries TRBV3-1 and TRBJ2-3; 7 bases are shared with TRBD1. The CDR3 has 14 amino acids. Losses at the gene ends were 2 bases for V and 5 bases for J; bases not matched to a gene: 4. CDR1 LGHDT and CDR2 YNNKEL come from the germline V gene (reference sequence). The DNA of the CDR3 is TGTGCCAGCAGCCAACTCCAGGGGGTAGATACGCAGTATTTT. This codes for CASSQLQGVDTQYF.

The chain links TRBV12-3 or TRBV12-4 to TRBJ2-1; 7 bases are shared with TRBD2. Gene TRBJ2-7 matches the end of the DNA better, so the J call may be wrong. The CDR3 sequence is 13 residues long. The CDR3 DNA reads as TGTGCCAGCAGTGTGGGGGGGAGGAGCGAGCAGTACTTC. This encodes CASSVGGRSEQYF.

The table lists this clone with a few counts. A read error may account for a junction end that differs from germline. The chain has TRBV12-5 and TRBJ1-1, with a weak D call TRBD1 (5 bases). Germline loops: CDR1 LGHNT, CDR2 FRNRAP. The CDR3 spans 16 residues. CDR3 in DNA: TGCGCTAGTGGTTTGCCTGGGGACTCAATGAAAACTGAAGCTTTCTTT. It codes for CASGLPGDSMKTEAFF.

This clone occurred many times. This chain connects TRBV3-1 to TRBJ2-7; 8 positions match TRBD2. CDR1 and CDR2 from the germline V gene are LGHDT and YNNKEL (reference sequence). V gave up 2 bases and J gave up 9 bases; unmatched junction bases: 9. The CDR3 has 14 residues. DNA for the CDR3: TGTGCCAGCAGCCAACAGGGCCTCGCGGGGGGGCAGTACTTC. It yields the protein CASSQQGLAGGQYF.

For the CDR3, the DNA is TGTGCCAGCAGCTTAAATAGCGGGGGATACAATGAGCAGTTCTTC. Residues: CASSLNSGGYNEQFF. The rearrangement uses TRBV11-2 and TRBJ2-1; 9 positions agree with TRBD2. The CDR3 consists of 15 residues. The junction had 3 bases not matched to a gene; V was cut back by 2 bases and J by 4 bases. CDR1 and CDR2 from the germline V gene are SGHAT and FQNNGV.

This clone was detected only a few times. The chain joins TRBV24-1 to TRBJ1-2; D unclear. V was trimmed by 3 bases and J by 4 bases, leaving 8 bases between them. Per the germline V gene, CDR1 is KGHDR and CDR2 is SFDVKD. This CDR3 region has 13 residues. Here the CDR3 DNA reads TGTGCCACCAGTGATCGGACGGTCTATGGCTACACCTTC. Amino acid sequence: CATSDRTVYGYTF.

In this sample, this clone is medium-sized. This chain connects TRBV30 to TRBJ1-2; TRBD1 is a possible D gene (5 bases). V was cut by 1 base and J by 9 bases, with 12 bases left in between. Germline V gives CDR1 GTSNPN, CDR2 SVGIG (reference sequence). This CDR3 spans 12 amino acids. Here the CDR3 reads CAWSARGVSYTF. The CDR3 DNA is TGTGCCTGGAGTGCCCGGGGCGTAAGCTACACCTTC.

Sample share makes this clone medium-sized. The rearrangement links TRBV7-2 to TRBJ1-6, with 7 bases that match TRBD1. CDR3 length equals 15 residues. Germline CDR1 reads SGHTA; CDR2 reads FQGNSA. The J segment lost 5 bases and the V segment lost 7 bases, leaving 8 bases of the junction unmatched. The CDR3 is CASKRGTEDNSPLHF. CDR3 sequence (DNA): TGTGCCAGCAAGCGGGGGACAGAAGATAATTCACCCCTCCACTTT.

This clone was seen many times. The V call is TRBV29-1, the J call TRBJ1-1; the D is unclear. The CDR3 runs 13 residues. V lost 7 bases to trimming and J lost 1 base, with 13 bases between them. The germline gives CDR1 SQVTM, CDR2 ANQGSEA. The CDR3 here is CSAKFRTNTEAFF. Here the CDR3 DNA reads TGCAGCGCTAAGTTCAGGACGAACACTGAAGCTTTCTTT.

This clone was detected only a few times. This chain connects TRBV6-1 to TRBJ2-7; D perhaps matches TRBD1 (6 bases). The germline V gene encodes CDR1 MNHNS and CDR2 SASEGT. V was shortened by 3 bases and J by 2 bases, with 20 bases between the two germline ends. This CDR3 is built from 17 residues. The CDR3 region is CASSEATPGQPTYEQYF. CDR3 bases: TGTGCCAGCAGTGAGGCGACTCCGGGACAACCAACCTACGAGCAGTACTTC.

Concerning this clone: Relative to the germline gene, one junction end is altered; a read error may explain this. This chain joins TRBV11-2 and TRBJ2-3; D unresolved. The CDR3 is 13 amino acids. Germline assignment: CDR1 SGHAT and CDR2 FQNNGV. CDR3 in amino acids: CVSSSLELYTQYF. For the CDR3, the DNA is TGTGTCAGCAGCTCCTTGGAACTCTATACGCAGTATTTT.

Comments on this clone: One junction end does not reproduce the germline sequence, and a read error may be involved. CDR3: CASSYSRTSGSHSYVQYF. The CDR3, as DNA: TGTGCCAGCAGTTACAGCAGGACTAGCGGGAGCCATTCCTACGTGCAGTACTTC. V is TRBV6-2 or TRBV6-3 and J is TRBJ2-7; 13 positions match TRBD2. The CDR3 length is 18 residues. Germline CDR1 and CDR2: MNHEY and SVGEGT.

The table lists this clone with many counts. The CDR3 sequence: CASSAGGPKGEQFF. CDR3 sequence (DNA): TGTGCCAGCAGCGCGGGGGGGCCCAAGGGTGAGCAGTTCTTC. This chain uses TRBV9 with TRBJ2-1; 8 bases align to TRBD2. V trimming: 3 bases; J trimming: 9 bases; junction bases outside the gene matches: 8. CDR1 and CDR2 (germline): SGDLS, YYNGEE. The CDR3 is 14 amino acids. Full variable domain (outside the CDR3, taken from reference TRBV9 and TRBJ2-1): DSGVTQTPKHLITATGQRVTLRCSPRSGDLSVYWYQQSLDQGLQFLIQYYNGEERAKGNILERFSAQQFPDLHSELNLSSLELGDSALYFCASSAGGPKGEQFFGPGTRLTVL.

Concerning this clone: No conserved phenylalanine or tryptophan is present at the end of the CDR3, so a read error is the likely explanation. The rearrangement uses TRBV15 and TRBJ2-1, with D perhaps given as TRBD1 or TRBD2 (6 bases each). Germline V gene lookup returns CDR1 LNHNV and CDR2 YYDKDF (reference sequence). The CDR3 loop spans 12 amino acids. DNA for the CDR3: TGTGCCACCACCAGAGGAGGGGGGGAGCAGTTCTAC. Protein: CATTRGGGEQFY.

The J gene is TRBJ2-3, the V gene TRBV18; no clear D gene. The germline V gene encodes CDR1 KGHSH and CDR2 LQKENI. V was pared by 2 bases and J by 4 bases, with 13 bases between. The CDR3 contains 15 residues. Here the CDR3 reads CASSPSRGVPDTQYF. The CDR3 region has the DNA TGTGCCAGCTCACCATCACGTGGGGTTCCAGATACGCAGTATTTT. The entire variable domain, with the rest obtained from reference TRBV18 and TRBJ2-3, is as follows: NAGVMQNPRHLVRRRGQEARLRCSPMKGHSHVYWYRQLPEEGLKFMVYLQKENIIDESGMPKERFSAEFPKEGPSILRIQQVVRGDSAAYFCASSPSRGVPDTQYFGPGTRLTVL.

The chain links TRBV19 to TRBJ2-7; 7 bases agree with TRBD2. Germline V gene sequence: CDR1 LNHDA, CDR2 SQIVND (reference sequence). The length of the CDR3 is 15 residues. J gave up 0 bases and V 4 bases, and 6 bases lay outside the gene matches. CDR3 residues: CASSTGGGSSYEQYF. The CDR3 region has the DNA TGTGCCAGTAGTACCGGGGGAGGGAGCTCCTACGAGCAGTACTTC.

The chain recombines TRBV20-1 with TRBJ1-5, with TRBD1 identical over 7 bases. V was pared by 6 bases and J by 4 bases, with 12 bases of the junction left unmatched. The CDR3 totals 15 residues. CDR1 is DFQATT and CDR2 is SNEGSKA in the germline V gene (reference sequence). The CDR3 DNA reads TGCAGTGCGGTTAGACAGGGAGAATTGAATCAGCCCCAGCATTTT. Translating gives CSAVRQGELNQPQHF.

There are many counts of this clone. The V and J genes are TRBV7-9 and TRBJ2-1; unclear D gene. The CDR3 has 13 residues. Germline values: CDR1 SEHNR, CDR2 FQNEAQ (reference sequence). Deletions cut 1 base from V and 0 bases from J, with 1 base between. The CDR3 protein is CASSLVSYNEQFF. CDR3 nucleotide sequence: TGTGCCAGCAGCTTAGTCTCCTACAATGAGCAGTTCTTC.

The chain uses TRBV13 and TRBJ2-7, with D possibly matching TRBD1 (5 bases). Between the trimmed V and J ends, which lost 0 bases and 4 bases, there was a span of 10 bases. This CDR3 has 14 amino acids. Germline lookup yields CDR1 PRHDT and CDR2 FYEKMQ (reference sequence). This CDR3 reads CASSLGQGLYEQYF. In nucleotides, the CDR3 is TGTGCCAGCAGCTTAGGTCAGGGTCTATACGAGCAGTACTTC.

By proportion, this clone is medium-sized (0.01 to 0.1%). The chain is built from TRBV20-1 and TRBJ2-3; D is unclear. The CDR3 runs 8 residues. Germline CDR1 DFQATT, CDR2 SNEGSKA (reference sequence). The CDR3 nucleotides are TGCAGCCCAGATACGCAGTATTTT. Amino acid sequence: CSPDTQYF.

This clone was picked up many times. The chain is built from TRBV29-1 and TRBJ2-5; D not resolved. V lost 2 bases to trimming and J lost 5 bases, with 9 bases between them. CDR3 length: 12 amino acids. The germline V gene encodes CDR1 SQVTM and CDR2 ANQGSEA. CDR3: CSVEWGPETQYF. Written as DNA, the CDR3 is TGCAGCGTTGAATGGGGTCCGGAGACCCAGTACTTC.

This CDR3 reads CASSESLSDNEQFF. In nucleotides, the CDR3 is TGCGCCAGCAGTGAGTCGCTAAGTGACAATGAGCAGTTCTTC. V is TRBV10-1 and J is TRBJ2-1; the D is unclear. Per the germline V gene, CDR1 is WNHNN and CDR2 is SYGVQD (reference sequence). The length of the CDR3 is 14 residues. The V and J ends lost 0 bases and 5 bases respectively, with 8 bases between them.

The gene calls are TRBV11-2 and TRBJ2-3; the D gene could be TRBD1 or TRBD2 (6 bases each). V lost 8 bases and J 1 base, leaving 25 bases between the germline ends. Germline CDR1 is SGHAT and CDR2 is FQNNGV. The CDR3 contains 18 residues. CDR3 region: CASSRGQATSPRTDTQYF. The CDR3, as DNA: TGTGCCAGCTCCCGGGGGCAGGCGACATCGCCACGCACAGATACGCAGTATTTT.

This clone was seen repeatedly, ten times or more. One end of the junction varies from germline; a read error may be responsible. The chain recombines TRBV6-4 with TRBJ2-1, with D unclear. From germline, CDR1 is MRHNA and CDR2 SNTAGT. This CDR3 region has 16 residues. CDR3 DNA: TGTGCCAGCAGTGACTCGAGGCAGAGCTCCTACAATGGGCAGTTCTTC. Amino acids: CASSDSRQSSYNGQFF.